This TCR beta chain was identified during a study of T cells in localized non-small cell lung cancer. General study points: Longer overall survival was associated with a higher density of T cells in the blood. In adjacent lung, a median around 52 of the top 100 tumor clones were found. It was uninvolved adjacent lung that showed the highest T cell clonality, exceeding tumor.

This CDR3 is built from 13 residues. Trimming removed 7 bases at V and 6 bases at J, with 12 bases between. CDR1 and CDR2 (germline): LNHDA, SQIVND (reference sequence). TCRdb's table, derived via immunoSEQ multiplex PCR, lists solely in-frame clones and lacks some. The data hold under 15,000 clones, with 85% observed a single time. Note on this clone: What it recognizes is unknown.

This rearrangement joins TRBV19 to TRBJ2-2, with TRBD2 as a possible D gene (5 bases). This clonotype originated in a male donor aged 60 or over with stage I lung adenocarcinoma. The sequencing here drew on peripheral blood, taken before any cancer treatment. CDR3 in DNA: TGTGCCAGTATGAGGGCGGGCTCCGGGGAGCTGTTTTTT. This gives the protein CASMRAGSGELFF.